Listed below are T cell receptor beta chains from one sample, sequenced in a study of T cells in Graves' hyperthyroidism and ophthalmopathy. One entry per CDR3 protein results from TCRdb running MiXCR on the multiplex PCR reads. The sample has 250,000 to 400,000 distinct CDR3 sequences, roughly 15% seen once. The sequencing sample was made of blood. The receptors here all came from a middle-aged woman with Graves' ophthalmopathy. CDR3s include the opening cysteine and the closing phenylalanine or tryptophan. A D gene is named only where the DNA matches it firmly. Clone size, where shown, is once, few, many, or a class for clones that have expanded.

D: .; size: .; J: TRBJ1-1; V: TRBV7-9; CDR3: CASSARTLNTEAFF; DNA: TGTGCCAGCAGCGCCCGGACATTGAACACTGAAGCTTTCTTT
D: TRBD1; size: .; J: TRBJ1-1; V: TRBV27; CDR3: CASNIDRAGEAFF; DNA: TGTGCCAGCAATATAGACAGGGCAGGGGAAGCTTTCTTT
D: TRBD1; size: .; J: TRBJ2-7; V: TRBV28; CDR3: CASSVAGTGGRTSYEQYF; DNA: TGTGCCAGCAGTGTCGCCGGGACAGGGGGGCGGACCTCCTACGAGCAGTACTTC
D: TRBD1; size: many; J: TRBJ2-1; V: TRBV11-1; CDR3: CASSLGDRTNEQFF; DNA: TGTGCCAGCAGCTTAGGGGACAGGACGAATGAGCAGTTCTTC
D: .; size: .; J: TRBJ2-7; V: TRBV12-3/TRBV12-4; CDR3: CASSLASLAARGEQYF; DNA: TGTGCCAGCAGTTTAGCGTCCCTGGCGGCCAGGGGCGAGCAGTACTTC
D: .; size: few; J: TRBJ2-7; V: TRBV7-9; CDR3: CASSTQVYEQYF; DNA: TGTGCCAGCAGCACCCAGGTCTACGAGCAGTACTTC
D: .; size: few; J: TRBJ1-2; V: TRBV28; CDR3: CASSLKGLMRGYTF; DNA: TGTGCCAGCAGTTTGAAGGGCCTAATGAGGGGCTACACCTTC
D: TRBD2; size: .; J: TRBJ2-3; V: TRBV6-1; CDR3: CASSALPSGMSDTQYF; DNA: TGTGCCAGCAGTGCTTTACCTAGCGGGATGTCAGATACGCAGTATTTT
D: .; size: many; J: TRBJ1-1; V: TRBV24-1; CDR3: CATSDSGRRNTEAFF; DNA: TGTGCCACCAGTGATTCGGGGAGGAGGAACACTGAAGCTTTCTTT
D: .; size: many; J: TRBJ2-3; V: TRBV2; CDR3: CASSDNTQYF; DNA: TGTGCCAGCAGTGATAATACGCAGTATTTT
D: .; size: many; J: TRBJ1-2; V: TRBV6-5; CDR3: CASSYSKGTRYGYTF; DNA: TGTGCCAGCAGTTACTCGAAAGGGACCCGCTATGGCTACACCTTC
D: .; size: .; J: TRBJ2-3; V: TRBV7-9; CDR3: CASSLQGTGADTQYF; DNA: TGTGCCAGCAGCCTACAGGGAACCGGGGCAGATACGCAGTATTTT
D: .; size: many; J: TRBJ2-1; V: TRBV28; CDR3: CASSEDYNEQFF; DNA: TGTGCCAGCAGTGAGGACTACAATGAGCAGTTCTTC
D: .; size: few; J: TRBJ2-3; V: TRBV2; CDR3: CASSVGDLSTDTQYF; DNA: TGTGCCAGCAGTGTTGGCGACCTTAGCACAGATACGCAGTATTTT
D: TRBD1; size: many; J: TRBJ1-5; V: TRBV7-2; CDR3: CASSFPGGQPQHF; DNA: TGTGCCAGCAGTTTCCCAGGGGGACAGCCCCAGCATTTT
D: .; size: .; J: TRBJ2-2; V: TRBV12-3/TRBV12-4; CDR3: CASSLWGLGMNTGELFF; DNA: TGTGCCAGCAGTTTATGGGGTTTAGGGATGAACACCGGGGAGCTGTTTTTT
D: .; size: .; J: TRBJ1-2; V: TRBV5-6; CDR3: CASSSRYNPRHYGYTF; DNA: TGTGCCAGCAGCTCCCGATACAACCCGCGGCACTATGGCTACACCTTC
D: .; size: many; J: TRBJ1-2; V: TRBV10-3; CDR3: CAISESSNYGYTF; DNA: TGTGCCATCAGTGAGTCAAGTAACTATGGCTACACCTTC
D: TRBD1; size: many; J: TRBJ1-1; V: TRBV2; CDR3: CASRRQGAWPTEAFF; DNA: TGTGCCAGCAGGAGACAGGGGGCATGGCCCACTGAAGCTTTCTTT
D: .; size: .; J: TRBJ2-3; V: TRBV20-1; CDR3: CSGIGTDTQYF; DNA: TGCAGTGGAATCGGGACAGATACGCAGTATTTT
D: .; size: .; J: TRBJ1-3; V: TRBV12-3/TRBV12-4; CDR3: CASSPEQPPSSGNTIYF; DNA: TGTGCCAGCAGCCCAGAACAGCCCCCGAGCTCTGGAAACACCATATATTTT
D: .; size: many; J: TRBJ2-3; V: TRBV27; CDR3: CASSRGVAGRNTQYF; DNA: TGTGCCAGCAGTAGGGGGGTGGCAGGGCGGAATACGCAGTATTTT
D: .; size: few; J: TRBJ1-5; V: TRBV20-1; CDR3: CSARRRGSPQHF; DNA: TGCAGTGCTAGAAGGCGCGGCAGTCCCCAGCATTTT
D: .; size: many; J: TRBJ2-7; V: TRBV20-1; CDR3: CSAPRGEYEQYF; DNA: TGCAGTGCGCCCCGAGGCGAATACGAGCAGTACTTC
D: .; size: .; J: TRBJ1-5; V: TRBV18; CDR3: CASSPYRDLSNQPQHF; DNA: TGTGCCAGCTCACCCTATAGGGACCTTAGCAATCAGCCCCAGCATTTT
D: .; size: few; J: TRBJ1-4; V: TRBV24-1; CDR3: CATSVRRVATNEKLFF; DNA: TGTGCCACCAGTGTCCGACGAGTTGCAACTAATGAAAAACTGTTTTTT
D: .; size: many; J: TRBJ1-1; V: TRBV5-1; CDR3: CASSLGGAGTEAFF; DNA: TGCGCCAGCAGCTTGGGGGGGGCGGGCACTGAAGCTTTCTTT
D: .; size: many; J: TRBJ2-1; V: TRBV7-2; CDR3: CASSLGPSGSLLYNEQFF; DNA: TGTGCCAGCAGCTTAGGTCCGTCTGGGAGTTTACTGTACAATGAGCAGTTCTTC
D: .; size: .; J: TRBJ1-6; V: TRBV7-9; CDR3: CASSLIGQGPYNSPLHF; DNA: TGTGCCAGCAGCTTAATAGGGCAGGGGCCCTATAATTCACCCCTCCACTTT
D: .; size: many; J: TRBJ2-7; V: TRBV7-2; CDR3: CASSVRTDSYEQYF; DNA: TGTGCCAGCAGTGTTAGGACGGATTCCTACGAGCAGTACTTC
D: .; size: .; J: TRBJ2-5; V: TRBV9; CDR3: CASSLTRTGETQYF; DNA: TGTGCCAGCAGCCTCACGCGCACGGGAGAGACCCAGTACTTC
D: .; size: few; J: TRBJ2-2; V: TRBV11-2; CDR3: CASSLTWVTGELFF; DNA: TGTGCCAGCAGCTTAACCTGGGTCACCGGGGAGCTGTTTTTT
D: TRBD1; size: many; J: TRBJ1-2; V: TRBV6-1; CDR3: CASTDTGANYGYTF; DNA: TGTGCCAGCACTGACACAGGGGCTAACTATGGCTACACCTTC
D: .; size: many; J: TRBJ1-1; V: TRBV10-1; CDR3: CASSEPGGAEAFF; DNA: TGCGCCAGCAGTGAGCCCGGGGGGGCTGAAGCTTTCTTT